The 20 T cell receptor beta chains given below trace back to one sample, sequenced in a study of identical twins. TCRdb re-derived calls from the 5' RACE reads in MiXCR, one entry per CDR3 protein. Of a few hundred thousand distinct CDR3 sequences listed, approximately 8.8% are singletons. Sequencing used naive T cells sorted from blood. These receptors came from a woman aged 45-65 years in good health.

The rearrangement links TRBV20-1 to TRBJ2-7; perhaps TRBD1 as D (5 bases). V lost 3 bases and J 12 bases, leaving 15 bases between the germline ends. Germline V CDR1 and CDR2: DFQATT, SNEGSKA (reference sequence). This CDR3 region has 11 residues. The CDR3: CSASQARVTYV. CDR3 DNA sequence: TGCAGTGCTAGTCAGGCCAGGGTCACGTACGTC.

This clonotype was picked up many times. The chain uses TRBV29-1 and TRBJ1-3; D possibly corresponds to TRBD1 (5 bases). The germline CDR1 and CDR2 sequences are SQVTM and ANQGSEA. This CDR3 spans 14 amino acids. V was shortened by 6 bases and J by 3 bases, with 15 bases between the two germline ends. The CDR3 DNA reads as TGCAGCGTGGGACCCGGGCCCATTGGAAACACCATATATTTT. Translating gives CSVGPGPIGNTIYF. Looking up the rest from reference TRBV29-1 and TRBJ1-3 gives the full variable domain: SAVISQKPSRDICQRGTSLTIQCQVDSQVTMMFWYRQQPGQSLTLIATANQGSEATYESGFVIDKFPISRPNLTFSTLTVSNMSPEDSSIYLCSVGPGPIGNTIYFGEGSWLTVV.

This clonotype was seen more than once but under ten times. The J gene is TRBJ2-1, the V gene TRBV19, with TRBD2 as a possible D gene (7 bases). Trimming took off 8 bases at V and 7 bases at J, with 18 bases between the two ends. CDR1 is LNHDA and CDR2 is SQIVND in the germline V gene (reference sequence). The length of the CDR3 is 14 residues. The CDR3 nucleotides read TGTGCCAGTGGCAACAGGGAGGGTAGTAATGAGCAGTTCTTC. It codes for CASGNREGSNEQFF.

This clonotype was recorded at least ten times. The V gene is TRBV5-6, the J gene TRBJ2-7; 9 nucleotides agree with TRBD1. CDR1 and CDR2 (germline): SGHDT, YYEEEE. The CDR3 covers 16 residues. With 3 bases clipped from V and 0 bases from J, the junction kept 7 bases outside the gene matches. The CDR3 protein is CASSSTGGEASYEQYV. CDR3 in DNA: TGTGCCAGCAGCTCCACAGGGGGCGAGGCCTCCTACGAGCAGTACGTC.

The rearrangement joins TRBV20-1 to TRBJ2-5, with 13 bases lining up with TRBD2. Germline CDR1 reads DFQATT; CDR2 reads SNEGSKA (reference sequence). With 4 bases clipped from V and 5 bases from J, the junction kept 10 bases outside the gene matches. This CDR3 has 16 residues. The CDR3 protein is CSATRTSGSRRETQYF. CDR3 DNA sequence: TGCAGTGCTACTAGGACTAGCGGGAGTAGGAGGGAGACCCAGTACTTC.

This clonotype was counted ten times or more. The J gene is TRBJ2-7, the V gene TRBV20-1; D remains unclear. Germline V CDR1 and CDR2: DFQATT, SNEGSKA (reference sequence). The CDR3 spans 13 residues. The V end lost 0 bases, the J end lost 7 bases, and 13 bases lay between the germline ends. CDR3 protein: CSARDRLTGEQYF. The CDR3, as DNA: TGCAGTGCTAGAGATAGGCTTACTGGGGAGCAGTACTTC.

The sample holds many counts of this clonotype. Written as DNA, the CDR3 is TGTGCCAGCAGCGTGTCGGGGAGCTACGAGCAGTACTTC. Amino acids: CASSVSGSYEQYF. The genes are TRBV9 and TRBJ2-7; possible D gene TRBD2, 5 bases. Trimming stripped 2 bases from V and 3 bases from J, with 9 bases between. This CDR3 comprises 13 residues. Germline assignment: CDR1 SGDLS and CDR2 YYNGEE.

The chain has TRBV20-1 and TRBJ1-2; D possibly corresponds to TRBD1 (6 bases). Trimming cost V 3 bases and J 6 bases, with 20 bases left between them. CDR1 and CDR2 (germline): DFQATT, SNEGSKA (reference sequence). The CDR3 is made up of 15 amino acids. CDR3 nucleotide sequence: TGCAGTGCTAGGGGGGGCTGGGGTAGTCGGGATGGCTACACCTTC. Its protein product is CSARGGWGSRDGYTF.

This clonotype has just a few counts. This chain connects TRBV6-5 to TRBJ1-1, with 8 bases matching TRBD1. Germline V gene data show CDR1 as MNHEY and CDR2 as SVGAGI. This CDR3 has 15 residues. V lost 4 bases to trimming and J lost 4 bases; unmatched junction nucleotides: 8. DNA for the CDR3: TGTGCCAGCAGTTTCGACAGGGGAGCGGGCACTGAAGCTTTCTTT. It is translated as CASSFDRGAGTEAFF.

This clonotype has more than one count but fewer than ten. CDR3 DNA sequence: TGTGCCATCAGTGTACAAGGGCAGAATGAAAAACTGTTTTTT. It encodes CAISVQGQNEKLFF. This sequence joins TRBV10-3 and TRBJ1-4; the D is unclear. CDR3 length: 14 residues. Germline-derived CDR1 and CDR2 are ENHRY and SYGVKD. The V gene lost 4 bases and the J gene lost 5 bases, with 11 bases spanning the gap.

The chain joins TRBV5-6 to TRBJ1-3; 7 bases map to TRBD1. Germline-derived CDR1 and CDR2 are SGHDT and YYEEEE. Trimming cost V 8 bases and J 0 bases; bases outside gene matches: 5. This CDR3 comprises 14 residues. CDR3 residues: CASWTGGSGNTIYF. The CDR3 nucleotides are TGTGCCAGTTGGACAGGAGGCTCTGGAAACACCATATATTTT.

In this sample, this clonotype turned up many times. The chain carries TRBV4-1 and TRBJ2-7; perhaps TRBD2 as D (5 bases). Germline-derived CDR1 and CDR2 are MGHRA and YSYEKL. The CDR3 covers 16 residues. V lost 3 bases and J 3 bases, leaving 18 bases between the germline ends. The CDR3 is CASSQNLAIFYYEQYF. The CDR3 nucleotides read TGCGCCAGCAGCCAGAACTTAGCGATATTTTACTACGAGCAGTACTTC.

V and J are TRBV5-1 and TRBJ2-7; D is uncertain. Germline V gene sequence: CDR1 SGHRS, CDR2 YFSETQ. V was shortened by 3 bases and J by 9 bases, with 16 bases between the two germline ends. This CDR3 has 13 amino acids. The DNA for the CDR3 is TGCGCCAGCAGCTCGCTAGGAGATCGCGGGCAGTACTTC. Translating it yields CASSSLGDRGQYF.

This clonotype was found a few times. The chain is built from TRBV27 and TRBJ2-2; the D gene is possibly TRBD1 (7 bases). The CDR3 sequence is 15 residues long. Trimming shortened V by 5 bases and J by 6 bases, and 16 bases separated the two germline ends. The germline gives CDR1 MNHEY, CDR2 SMNVEV (reference sequence). This chain's CDR3 is CASSKGGTVPGELFF. Here the CDR3 DNA reads TGTGCCAGCAGTAAAGGGGGGACAGTACCCGGGGAGCTGTTTTTT.

The J gene is TRBJ1-2, the V gene TRBV12-3 or TRBV12-4; 8 bases fit TRBD1. This CDR3 comprises 14 residues. Unmatched junction bases numbered 9, after V lost 6 bases and J lost 6 bases. DNA for the CDR3: TGTGCCAGCAGCCGAGGACAGGGTGGGGATGGCTACACCTTC. Translated, it gives CASSRGQGGDGYTF.

This clonotype was detected ten times or more. The genes are TRBV5-1 and TRBJ1-4; a weak D match, TRBD1 (5 bases). Trimming took off 0 bases at V and 5 bases at J, with 11 bases between the two ends. There are 15 residues in the CDR3. CDR1 and CDR2 from the germline V gene are SGHRS and YFSETQ. The DNA for the CDR3 is TGCGCCAGCAGCTTGGATACGGGGACGAATGAAAAACTGTTTTTT. Amino acid sequence: CASSLDTGTNEKLFF.

This clonotype was detected a few times. J is TRBJ2-7 and V is TRBV6-5; 14 bases align to TRBD2. This CDR3 is built from 16 residues. Germline V gives CDR1 MNHEY, CDR2 SVGAGI. With 6 bases clipped from V and 7 bases from J, the junction kept 11 bases outside the gene matches. CDR3 region: CASSPGTSGGFGEQYV. CDR3 in DNA: TGTGCCAGCAGCCCTGGGACTAGCGGGGGATTTGGAGAGCAGTACGTC.

A few counts support this clonotype. The V and J genes are TRBV29-1 and TRBJ2-1, with D possibly matching TRBD2 (6 bases). V dropped 7 bases and J dropped 3 bases, with 22 bases sitting between them. The CDR3 has 16 amino acids. Germline CDR1 reads SQVTM; CDR2 reads ANQGSEA. This CDR3 is CSASNPSSADYNEQFF. The CDR3 coding sequence is TGCAGCGCCTCGAACCCCTCTAGCGCCGACTACAATGAGCAGTTCTTC.

The genes are TRBV9 and TRBJ2-1, with D perhaps given as TRBD1 or TRBD2 (5 bases each). CDR1 SGDLS and CDR2 YYNGEE come from the germline V gene. The CDR3 has 13 residues. The germline V and J ends were trimmed by 7 bases and 8 bases, with 16 bases remaining between them. The CDR3 DNA reads as TGTGCCAGCGGAAGAGGGGTTTGGGATGAGCAGTTCTTC. It yields the protein CASGRGVWDEQFF.

In its sample, this clonotype was seen a few times. The V call is TRBV20-1, the J call TRBJ2-1; D unclear. CDR1 and CDR2 from the germline V gene are DFQATT and SNEGSKA (reference sequence). The CDR3 runs 14 residues. Trimming removed 3 bases from V and 8 bases from J, with 17 bases in between. CDR3 protein: CSASPVRASDEQFF. The CDR3 DNA is TGCAGTGCTAGTCCAGTTAGGGCCTCCGATGAGCAGTTCTTC.